This T cell receptor beta chain was recovered during a study of shared clonotypes between healthy human individuals. About this clone: Its antigen remains unidentified.

Researchers ran the assay at a deep level. Generated by immunoSEQ multiplex PCR, the TCRdb table keeps only in-frame clones and is missing some. The table records around 1,900,000 clones, roughly 95% of them present only once. The V end was cut by 2 bases, the J end by 2 bases, with 12 bases between. The CDR3 has 15 residues. Germline V gene data show CDR1 as LGHNA and CDR2 as YSLEER. Naive CD8 isolation took CD45RO-negative cells positively selected for CCR7 and excluded terminally differentiated effector memory CD45RA+ cells. Notes on the study in general: Depth was large, yet rarefaction showed that sorted-subset sequencing was incomplete.

This sequence originates from a man between 18 and 29 years old in good health. Some clones in this sample may be carry-over from other donors' samples. This chain uses TRBV4-3 with TRBJ2-5, with D perhaps TRBD2 (5 bases). Sequencing input: naive CD8+ T cells from PBMCs. The CDR3 protein is CASSQRRYKQETQYF. For the CDR3, the DNA is TGCGCCAGCAGCCAAAGGAGGTACAAACAAGAGACCCAGTACTTC.